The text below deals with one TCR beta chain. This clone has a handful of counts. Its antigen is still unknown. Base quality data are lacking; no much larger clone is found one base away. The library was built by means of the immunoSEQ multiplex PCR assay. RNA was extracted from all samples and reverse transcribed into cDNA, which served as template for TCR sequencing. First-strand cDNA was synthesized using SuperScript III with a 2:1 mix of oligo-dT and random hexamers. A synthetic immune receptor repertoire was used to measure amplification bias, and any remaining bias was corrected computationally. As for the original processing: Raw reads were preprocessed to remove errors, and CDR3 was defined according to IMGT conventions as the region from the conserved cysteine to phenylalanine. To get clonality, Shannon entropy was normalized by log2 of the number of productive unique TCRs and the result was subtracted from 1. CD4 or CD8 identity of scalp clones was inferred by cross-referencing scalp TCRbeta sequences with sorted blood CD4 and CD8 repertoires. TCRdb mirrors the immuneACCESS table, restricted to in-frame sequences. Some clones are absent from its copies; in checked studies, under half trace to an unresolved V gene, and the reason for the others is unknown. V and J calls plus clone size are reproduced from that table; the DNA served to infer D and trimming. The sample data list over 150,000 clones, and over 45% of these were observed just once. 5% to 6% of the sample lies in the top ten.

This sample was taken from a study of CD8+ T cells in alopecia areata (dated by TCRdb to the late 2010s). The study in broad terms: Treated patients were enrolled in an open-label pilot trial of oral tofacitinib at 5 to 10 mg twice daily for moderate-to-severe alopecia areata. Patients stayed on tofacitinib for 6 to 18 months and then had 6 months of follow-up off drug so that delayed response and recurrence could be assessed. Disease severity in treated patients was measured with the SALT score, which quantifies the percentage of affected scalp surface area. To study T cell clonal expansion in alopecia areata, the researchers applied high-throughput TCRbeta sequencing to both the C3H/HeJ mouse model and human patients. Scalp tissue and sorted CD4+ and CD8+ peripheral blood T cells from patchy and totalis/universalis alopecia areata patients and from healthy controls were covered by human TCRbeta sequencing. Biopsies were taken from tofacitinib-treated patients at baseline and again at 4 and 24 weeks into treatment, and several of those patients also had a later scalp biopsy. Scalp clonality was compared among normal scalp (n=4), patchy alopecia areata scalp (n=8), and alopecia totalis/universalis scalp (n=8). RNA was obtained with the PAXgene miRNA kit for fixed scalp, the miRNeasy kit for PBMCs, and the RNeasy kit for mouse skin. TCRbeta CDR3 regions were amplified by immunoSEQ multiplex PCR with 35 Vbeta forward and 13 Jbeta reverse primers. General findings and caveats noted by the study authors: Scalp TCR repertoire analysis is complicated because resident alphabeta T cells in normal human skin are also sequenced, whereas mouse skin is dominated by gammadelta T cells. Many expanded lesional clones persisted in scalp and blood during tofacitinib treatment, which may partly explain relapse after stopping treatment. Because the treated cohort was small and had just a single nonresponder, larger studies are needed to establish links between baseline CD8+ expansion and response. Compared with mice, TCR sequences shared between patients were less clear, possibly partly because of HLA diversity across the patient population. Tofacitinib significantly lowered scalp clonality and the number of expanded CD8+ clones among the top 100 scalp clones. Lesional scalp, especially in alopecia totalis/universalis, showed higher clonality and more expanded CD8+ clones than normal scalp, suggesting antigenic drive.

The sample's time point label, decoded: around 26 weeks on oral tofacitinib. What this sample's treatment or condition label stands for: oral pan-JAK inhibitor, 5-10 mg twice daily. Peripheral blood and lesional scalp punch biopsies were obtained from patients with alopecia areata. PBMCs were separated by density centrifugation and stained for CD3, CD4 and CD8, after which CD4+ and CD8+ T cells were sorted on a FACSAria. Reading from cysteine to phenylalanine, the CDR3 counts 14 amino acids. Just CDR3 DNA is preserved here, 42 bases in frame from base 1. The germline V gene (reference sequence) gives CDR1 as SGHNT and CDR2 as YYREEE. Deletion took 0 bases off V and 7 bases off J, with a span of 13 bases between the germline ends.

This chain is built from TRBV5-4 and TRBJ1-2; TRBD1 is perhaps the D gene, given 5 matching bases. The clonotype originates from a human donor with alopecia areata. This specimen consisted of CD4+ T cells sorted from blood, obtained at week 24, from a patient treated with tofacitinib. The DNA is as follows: TGTGCCAGCAGCTTGGAACAGGTAGGCGCTGGCTACACCTTC. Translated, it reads CASSLEQVGAGYTF.